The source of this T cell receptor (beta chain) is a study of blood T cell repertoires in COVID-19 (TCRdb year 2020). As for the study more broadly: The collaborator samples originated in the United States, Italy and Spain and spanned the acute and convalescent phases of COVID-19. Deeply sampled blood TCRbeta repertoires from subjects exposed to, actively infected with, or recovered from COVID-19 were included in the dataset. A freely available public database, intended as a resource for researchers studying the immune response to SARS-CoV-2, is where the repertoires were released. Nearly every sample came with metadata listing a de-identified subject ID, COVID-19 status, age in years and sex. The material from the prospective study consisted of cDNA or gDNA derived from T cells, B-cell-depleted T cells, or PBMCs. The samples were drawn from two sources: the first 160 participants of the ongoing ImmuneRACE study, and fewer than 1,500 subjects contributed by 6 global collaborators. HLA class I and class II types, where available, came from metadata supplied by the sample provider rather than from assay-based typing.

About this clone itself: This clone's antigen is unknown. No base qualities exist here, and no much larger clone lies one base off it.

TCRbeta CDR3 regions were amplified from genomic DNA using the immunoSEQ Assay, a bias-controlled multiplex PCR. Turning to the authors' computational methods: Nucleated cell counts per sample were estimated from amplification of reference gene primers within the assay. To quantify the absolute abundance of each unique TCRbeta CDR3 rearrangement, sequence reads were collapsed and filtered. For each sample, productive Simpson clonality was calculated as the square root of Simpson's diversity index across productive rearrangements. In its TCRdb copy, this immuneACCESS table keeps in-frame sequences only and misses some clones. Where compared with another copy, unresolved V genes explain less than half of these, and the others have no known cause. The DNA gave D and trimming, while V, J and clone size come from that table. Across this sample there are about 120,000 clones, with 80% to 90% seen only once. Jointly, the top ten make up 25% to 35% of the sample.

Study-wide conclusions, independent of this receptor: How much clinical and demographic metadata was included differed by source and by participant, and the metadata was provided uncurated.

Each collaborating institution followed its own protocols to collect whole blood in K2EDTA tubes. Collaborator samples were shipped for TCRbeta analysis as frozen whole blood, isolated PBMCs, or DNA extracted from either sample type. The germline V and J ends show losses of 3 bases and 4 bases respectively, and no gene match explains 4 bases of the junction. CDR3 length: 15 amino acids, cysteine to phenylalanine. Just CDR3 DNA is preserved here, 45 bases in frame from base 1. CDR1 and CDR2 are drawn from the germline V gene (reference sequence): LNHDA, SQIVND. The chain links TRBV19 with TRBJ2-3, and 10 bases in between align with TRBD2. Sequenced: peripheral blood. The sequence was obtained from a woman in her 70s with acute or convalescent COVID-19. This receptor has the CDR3 CASSIGTSAADTQYF. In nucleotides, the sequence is TGTGCCAGTAGTATTGGGACTAGCGCCGCAGATACGCAGTATTTT. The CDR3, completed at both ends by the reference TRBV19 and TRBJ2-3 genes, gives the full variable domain DGGITQSPKYLFRKEGQNVTLSCEQNLNHDAMYWYRQDPGQGLRLIYYSQIVNDFQKGDIAEGYSVSREKKESFPLTVTSAQKNPTAFYLCASSIGTSAADTQYFGPGTRLTVL.